This T cell receptor (beta chain) came from a study of a mutant IDH1 vaccine in newly diagnosed glioma. Sample time point: week 11, during vaccination. All doses held 300 ug of mutant IDH1 20-mer peptide, with topical imiquimod. V lost 0 bases and J 7 bases, leaving 18 bases between the germline ends. The CDR3 has 17 amino acids. Germline lookup yields CDR1 SGHDN and CDR2 FVKESK. A remark on this clone: Its antigen is not identified.

The assay was immunoSEQ multiplex PCR, and TCRdb's table has in-frame clones only and misses some. The sample gives about 62,000 clones, about 89% of which show up once; approximately 2% is in the top ten. V and J are TRBV14 and TRBJ1-4; maybe TRBD1 (6 bases). The starting material was PBMCs, obtained from a glioma patient whose treatment included an IDH1 peptide vaccine. The sequence came from a man aged 35 to 55 with glioma. Written as DNA, the CDR3 is TGTGCCAGCAGCCAAGATTTAGGGGGGCTTCGTCGTGAAAAACTGTTTTTT. This translates into CASSQDLGGLRREKLFF.